The T cell receptor beta chain under discussion was sequenced for a study of cytomegalovirus exposure and HLA in healthy donors. The study's findings and limits: Analysis was carried out at a later point, and it linked a missense DCLRE1C variant to TCR beta V- and J-gene trimming. Later analysis found that TCR beta chains associated with HLA were more clonally expanded than other, equally common chains.

Amplification used 60 Vbeta primers and 13 Jbeta primers. Authors' data handling: A later analysis counted around 80 million unique TCR beta chains, around 10 million shared. Profiled with immunoSEQ multiplex PCR; TCRdb holds only in-frame clones, not every one. V, J and clone size are taken as reported in that table, and D and trimming were inferred from the DNA itself. The sample holds about 51,000 clones; about 81% are singletons and the top ten take approximately 2.3%. Concerning this clone: The antigen remains undetermined.

CDR1 and CDR2 from the germline V gene are SGHRS and YFSETQ. V shed 7 bases and J shed 3 bases, with 14 bases lying between them. The CDR3 is 13 amino acids. The TCR was taken from a boy aged 10-17 years in good health and CMV-seropositive. The sequenced sample was PBMCs. The V call is TRBV5-1, the J call TRBJ2-7; TRBD2 is a possible D gene (5 bases). The CDR3 nucleotides read TGCGCCAGCCGCCACCCGGGAAGCTACGAGCAGTACTTC. Its protein is CASRHPGSYEQYF.